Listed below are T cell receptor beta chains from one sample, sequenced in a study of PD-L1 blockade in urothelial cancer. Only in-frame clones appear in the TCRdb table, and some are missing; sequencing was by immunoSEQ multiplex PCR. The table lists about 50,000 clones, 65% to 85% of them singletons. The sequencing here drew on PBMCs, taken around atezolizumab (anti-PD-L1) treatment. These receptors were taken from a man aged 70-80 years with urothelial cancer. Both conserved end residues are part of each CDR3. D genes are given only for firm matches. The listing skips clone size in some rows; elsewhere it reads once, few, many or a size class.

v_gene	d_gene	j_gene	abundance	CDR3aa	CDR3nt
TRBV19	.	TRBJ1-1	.	CASSIERGKEAFF	TGTGCCAGTAGTATAGAAAGGGGGAAGGAAGCTTTCTTT
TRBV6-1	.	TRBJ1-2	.	CASSQPLQGGGYTF	TGTGCCAGCAGTCAACCCCTACAGGGAGGGGGCTACACCTTC
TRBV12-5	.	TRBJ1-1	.	CASGSIDGGGIHTEAFF	TGTGCTAGTGGTTCCATTGATGGAGGAGGGATTCACACTGAAGCTTTCTTT
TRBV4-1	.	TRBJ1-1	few	CASSQDSRPGADAFF	TGCGCCAGCAGCCAAGATTCCCGTCCAGGGGCTGACGCTTTCTTT
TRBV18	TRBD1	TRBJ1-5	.	CASSPPTGDRVGQPQHF	TGTGCCAGCTCACCACCGACAGGGGACAGGGTCGGACAGCCCCAGCATTTT
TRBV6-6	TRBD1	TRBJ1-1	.	CASSTGENTEAFF	TGTGCCAGCAGTACAGGGGAGAACACTGAAGCTTTCTTT
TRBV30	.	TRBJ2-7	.	CAWRARSGIPYEQYF	TGTGCCTGGAGGGCCAGGTCCGGGATACCCTACGAGCAGTACTTC
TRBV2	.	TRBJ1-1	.	CASSGEWTALNTEAFF	TGTGCCAGCAGTGGAGAGTGGACAGCCCTTAACACTGAAGCTTTCTTT
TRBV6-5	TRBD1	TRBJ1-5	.	CASSYSWTGGNQPQHF	TGTGCCAGCAGTTACTCGTGGACAGGGGGCAATCAGCCCCAGCATTTT
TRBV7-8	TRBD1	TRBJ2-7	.	CASSPTRTGLGEQYF	TGTGCCAGCAGCCCCACCAGGACAGGGTTAGGCGAGCAGTACTTC
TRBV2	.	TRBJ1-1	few	CASSEAVTLNTEAFF	TGTGCCAGCAGTGAAGCGGTCACATTGAACACTGAAGCTTTCTTT
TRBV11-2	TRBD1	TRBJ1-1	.	CASSGQGSEAFF	TGTGCCAGCAGCGGACAGGGCTCTGAAGCTTTCTTT
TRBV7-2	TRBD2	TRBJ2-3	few	CASSQLAGAPDTQYF	TGTGCCAGCAGCCAACTAGCGGGGGCCCCAGATACGCAGTATTTT
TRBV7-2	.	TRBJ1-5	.	CASSSRFLSNQPQHF	TGTGCCAGCAGCTCGCGGTTCCTTAGCAATCAGCCCCAGCATTTT
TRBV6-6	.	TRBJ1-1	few	CASSPQGWTNTEAFF	TGTGCCAGCAGCCCACAGGGTTGGACGAACACTGAAGCTTTCTTT
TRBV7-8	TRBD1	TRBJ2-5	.	CASSSDRVRETQYF	TGTGCCAGCAGCTCGGACAGGGTTAGAGAGACCCAGTACTTC
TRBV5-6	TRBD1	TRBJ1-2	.	CASSGGQGRLANYGYTF	TGTGCCAGCAGCGGGGGACAGGGGAGACTTGCTAACTATGGCTACACCTTC
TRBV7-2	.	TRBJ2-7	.	CASRGQATSYEQYF	TGTGCCAGCCGCGGGCAGGCAACTTCCTACGAGCAGTACTTC
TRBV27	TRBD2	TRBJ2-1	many	CASSLGGPRNEQFF	TGTGCCAGCAGTTTGGGAGGGCCTCGGAATGAGCAGTTCTTC
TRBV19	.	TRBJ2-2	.	CASTRSLAPGELFF	TGTGCCAGTACCAGATCCCTAGCCCCCGGGGAGCTGTTTTTT
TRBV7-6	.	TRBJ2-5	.	CASSLGQVRETQYF	TGTGCCAGCAGCTTAGGGCAGGTCAGGGAGACCCAGTACTTC
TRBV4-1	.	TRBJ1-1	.	CASSQEQGTEAFF	TGCGCCAGCAGCCAAGAGCAGGGCACTGAAGCTTTCTTT
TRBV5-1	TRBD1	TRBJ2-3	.	CASSSRTGGRDTQYF	TGCGCCAGCAGCTCCCGGACAGGGGGCAGAGATACGCAGTATTTT
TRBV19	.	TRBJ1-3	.	CASSIFRGAGNTIYF	TGTGCCAGTAGTATTTTCCGGGGTGCTGGAAACACCATATATTTT
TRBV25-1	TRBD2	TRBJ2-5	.	CASSEFGTGGETQYF	TGTGCCAGCAGTGAATTTGGGACGGGGGGAGAGACCCAGTACTTC
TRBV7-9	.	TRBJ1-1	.	CASSPLVEAFF	TGTGCCAGCAGCCCCCTTGTTGAAGCTTTCTTT
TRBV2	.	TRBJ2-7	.	CASSEALQGHRDF	TGTGCCAGCAGTGAAGCGCTTCAAGGCCACAGGGACTTC
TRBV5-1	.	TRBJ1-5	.	CASSPDSRGNQPQHF	TGCGCCAGCAGCCCCGACAGTAGGGGCAATCAGCCCCAGCATTTT
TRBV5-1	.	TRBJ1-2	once	CASSPGGGVNGYTF	TGCGCCAGCAGCCCCGGGGGGGGAGTAAATGGCTACACCTTC
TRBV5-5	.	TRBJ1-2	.	CASSLIQGSNYGYTF	TGTGCCAGCAGCTTAATCCAGGGTTCGAACTATGGCTACACCTTC
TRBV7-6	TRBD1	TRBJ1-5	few	CASSLGRDRGLNQPQHF	TGTGCCAGCAGCCTAGGTAGGGACAGGGGGCTTAATCAGCCCCAGCATTTT
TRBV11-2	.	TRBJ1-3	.	CASSHPVPISSGNTIYF	TGTGCCAGCAGCCATCCCGTCCCAATCAGCTCTGGAAACACCATATATTTT
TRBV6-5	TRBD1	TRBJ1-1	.	CASSYSIVGQGGLAFF	TGTGCCAGCAGTTACTCGATCGTGGGACAGGGCGGTCTAGCTTTCTTT
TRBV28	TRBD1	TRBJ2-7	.	CASSSETGSYEQYF	TGTGCCAGCAGTTCCGAGACAGGGAGCTACGAGCAGTACTTC
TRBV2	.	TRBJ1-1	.	CASLPSGVGGTEAFF	TGTGCCAGTCTGCCCTCGGGGGTTGGAGGAACTGAAGCTTTCTTT
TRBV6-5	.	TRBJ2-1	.	CASSYSRLVPYNEQFF	TGTGCCAGCAGTTACAGTCGGCTAGTTCCCTACAATGAGCAGTTCTTC
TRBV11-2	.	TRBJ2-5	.	CASSRLERPETQYF	TGTGCCAGCAGCCGACTAGAAAGGCCAGAGACCCAGTACTTC
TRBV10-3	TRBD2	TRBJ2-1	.	CAIGGTSGNYRQFF	TGTGCCATCGGGGGGACTAGCGGGAACTATCGGCAGTTCTTC
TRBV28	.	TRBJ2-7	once	CASSPGSSYEQYF	TGTGCCAGCAGCCCCGGGAGTTCCTACGAGCAGTACTTC
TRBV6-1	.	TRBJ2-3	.	CASSEGSVADTQYF	TGTGCCAGCAGTGAAGGGTCAGTTGCAGATACGCAGTATTTT
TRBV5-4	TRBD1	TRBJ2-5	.	CASSLGGQGRETQYF	TGTGCCAGCAGCTTGGGAGGACAGGGTCGAGAGACCCAGTACTTC
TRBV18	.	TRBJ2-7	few	CASSRGPRASSYEQYF	TGTGCCAGCTCACGAGGGCCCCGGGCCTCTAGCTACGAGCAGTACTTC
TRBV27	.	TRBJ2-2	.	CASLSTDSNTGELFF	TGTGCCAGTCTCTCTACGGACTCGAACACCGGGGAGCTGTTTTTT
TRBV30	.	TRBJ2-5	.	CAWRAPLGVLAFLETQYF	TGTGCCTGGAGGGCCCCTTTAGGAGTACTAGCTTTCCTCGAGACCCAGTACTTC
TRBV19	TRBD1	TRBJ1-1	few	CASIVRTGNMNTEAFF	TGTGCCAGTATAGTCCGGACAGGGAATATGAACACTGAAGCTTTCTTT
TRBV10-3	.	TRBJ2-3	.	CAATYRAGDTQYF	TGTGCCGCCACTTACCGGGCAGGGGATACGCAGTATTTT
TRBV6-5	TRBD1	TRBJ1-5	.	CATSTGSSNQPQHF	TGTGCCACCTCGACAGGGTCGAGCAATCAGCCCCAGCATTTT
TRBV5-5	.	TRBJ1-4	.	CASSHGGGGNEKLFF	TGTGCCAGCAGCCATGGTGGGGGGGGTAATGAAAAACTGTTTTTT
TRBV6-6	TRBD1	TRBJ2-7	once	CASANRGHYEQYF	TGTGCCAGCGCAAACAGGGGGCACTACGAGCAGTACTTC
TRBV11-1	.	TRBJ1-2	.	CASRSTGGGYTF	TGTGCCAGCAGATCCACAGGCGGCGGCTACACCTTC
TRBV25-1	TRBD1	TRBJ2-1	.	CASRDRGWDEQFF	TGTGCCAGCCGGGACAGGGGGTGGGATGAGCAGTTCTTC
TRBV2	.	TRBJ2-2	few	CASSERRGPRNTGELFF	TGTGCCAGCAGTGAAAGGAGGGGGCCCCGTAACACCGGGGAGCTGTTTTTT
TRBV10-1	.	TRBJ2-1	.	CASSSSAGQSDNEQFF	TGCGCCAGCAGTTCCTCCGCGGGACAGTCGGACAATGAGCAGTTCTTC
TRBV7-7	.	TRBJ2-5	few	CASSLRGGLAETQYF	TGTGCTAGCAGCTTGCGGGGTGGGCTGGCAGAGACCCAGTACTTC
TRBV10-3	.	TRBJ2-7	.	CAISDGSSYEQYF	TGTGCCATCAGTGATGGCAGCTCCTACGAGCAGTACTTC
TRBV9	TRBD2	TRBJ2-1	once	CASSVETSVGVYNEQFF	TGTGCCAGCAGCGTAGAGACTAGCGTCGGGGTCTACAATGAGCAGTTCTTC
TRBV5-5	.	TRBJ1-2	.	CASSLGEFYGYTF	TGTGCCAGCAGCTTAGGGGAATTCTATGGCTACACCTTC